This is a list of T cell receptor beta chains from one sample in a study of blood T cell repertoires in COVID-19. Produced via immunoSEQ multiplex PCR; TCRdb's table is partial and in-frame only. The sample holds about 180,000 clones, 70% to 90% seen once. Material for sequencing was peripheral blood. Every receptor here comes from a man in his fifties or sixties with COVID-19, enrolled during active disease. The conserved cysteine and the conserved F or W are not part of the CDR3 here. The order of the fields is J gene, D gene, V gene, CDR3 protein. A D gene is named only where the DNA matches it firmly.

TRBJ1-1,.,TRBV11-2,ASSFRVPEAF
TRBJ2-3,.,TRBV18,ASSPPDSQRTTQY
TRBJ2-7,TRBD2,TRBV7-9,ASSLIPSGGSHEQY
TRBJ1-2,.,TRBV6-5,ASTPDSSGYT
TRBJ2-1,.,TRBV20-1,SARRGTEQF
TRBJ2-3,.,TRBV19,ASSISTSSDTQY
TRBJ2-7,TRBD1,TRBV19,ASSIANYRDSSYEQY
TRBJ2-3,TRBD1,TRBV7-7,ASSLGTGNADTQY
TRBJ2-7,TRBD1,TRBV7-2,ASSLVLTGTGGYEQY
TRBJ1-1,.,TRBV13,ASSPAPRTEAF
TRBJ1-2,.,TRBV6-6,ASSLDSPLVNWGALNYGYT
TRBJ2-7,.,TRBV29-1,SSPFRSYEQY
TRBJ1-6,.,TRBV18,ASSRSSYNSPLH
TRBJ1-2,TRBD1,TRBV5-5,ASSLNINRGMRDGYT
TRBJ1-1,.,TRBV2,ASSSDSPSDYTEAF
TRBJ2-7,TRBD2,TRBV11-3,ASSLFSSGRAAGEQY
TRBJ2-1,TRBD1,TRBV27,ASSPVYGTGTYNEQF
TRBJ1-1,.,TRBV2,ASRPRGEAGTEAF
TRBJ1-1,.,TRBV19,ASSTRQEQNTEAF
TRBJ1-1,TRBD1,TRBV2,ASSPGTGPMNTEAF
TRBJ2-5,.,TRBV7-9,ASSMQGGETQY
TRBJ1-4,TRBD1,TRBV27,ASSLRQGVDEKLF
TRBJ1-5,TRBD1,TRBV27,ASSLRGHQPQH
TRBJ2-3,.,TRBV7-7,ASSFGGDTDTQY
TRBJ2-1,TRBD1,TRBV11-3,ASSLGDRGTYNEQF
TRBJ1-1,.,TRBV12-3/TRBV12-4,ASSTTGYTEAF
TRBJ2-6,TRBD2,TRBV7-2,ASSLVLGGSSGANVLT
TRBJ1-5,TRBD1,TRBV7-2,ASRRTGGSNQPQH
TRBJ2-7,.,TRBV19,ASSMGRDYEQY
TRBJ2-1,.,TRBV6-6,ASSTRDSVNEQF
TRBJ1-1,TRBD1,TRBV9,ASSGDRGPRRGTEAF
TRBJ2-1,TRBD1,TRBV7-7,ASSFGTGGYNEQF
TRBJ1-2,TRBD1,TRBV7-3,ASSSPGQGHGYT
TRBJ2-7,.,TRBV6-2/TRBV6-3,ASSYRTERSSYEQY
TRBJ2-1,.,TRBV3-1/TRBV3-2,ASSQAHEQF
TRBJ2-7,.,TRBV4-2,ASSQDRGNEDYNYEQY
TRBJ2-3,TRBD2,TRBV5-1,ASREGLAGVGGSTDTQY
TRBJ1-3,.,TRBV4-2,ASSQDFGVSGNTIY
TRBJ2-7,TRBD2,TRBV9,ASSVESGNPGEQY
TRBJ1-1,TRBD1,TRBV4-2,ASSPSTGTGTEAF
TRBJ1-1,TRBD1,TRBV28,ASSHDRAEAF
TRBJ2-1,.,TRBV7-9,ASSLFRGDTQF
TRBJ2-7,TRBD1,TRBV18,ASSPSRQGLSYEQY
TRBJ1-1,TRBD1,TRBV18,ASSPPENRGRDTEAF
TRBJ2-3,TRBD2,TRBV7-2,ASSFEAGGGDTQY
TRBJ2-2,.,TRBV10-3,AIRRQENTGELF
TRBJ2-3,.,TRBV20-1,SASIYTDTQY
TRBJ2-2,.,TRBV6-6,ASTRSSGSSGELF